Listed below are T cell receptor beta chains from one sample, sequenced in a study of blood T cell repertoires in COVID-19. TCRdb's table, derived via immunoSEQ multiplex PCR, lists solely in-frame clones and lacks some. The data hold about 210,000 clones, with roughly 79% observed a single time. Sequenced sample: PBMCs or T cells enriched from blood (not recorded which). The receptors come from a woman between 50 and 59 years old with acute COVID-19. Each CDR3 is given without its conserved first and last residue. The order of the fields is V gene, D gene, clone size, CDR3 protein. D genes are given only for firm matches. A clone size is listed for some rows: how often the clone was seen (once, few, many), or a class if it is expanded.

V: TRBV18
D: .
size: .
CDR3: ASSPPEAQAKNIQY

V: TRBV5-6
D: .
size: .
CDR3: ASRERGISYGYT

V: TRBV18
D: TRBD1
size: .
CDR3: ASSRTGLSGNTIY

V: TRBV6-5
D: TRBD2
size: few
CDR3: ASTLGRGQETQY

V: TRBV4-2
D: .
size: .
CDR3: ASSHHEQKLNYGYT

V: TRBV5-5
D: .
size: .
CDR3: ASSSQTSTANEQF

V: TRBV7-3
D: .
size: once
CDR3: ASSFSGGSHNEQF

V: TRBV3-1/TRBV3-2
D: .
size: .
CDR3: ASSQASRKANYGYT

V: TRBV2
D: .
size: .
CDR3: ASSEEGTPGNTIY

V: TRBV15
D: TRBD1
size: few
CDR3: ATSKGQVAF

V: TRBV5-1
D: TRBD2
size: .
CDR3: ASSLPGSGGSTDTQY

V: TRBV11-3
D: .
size: once
CDR3: ATTQGENTEAF

V: TRBV28
D: TRBD1
size: .
CDR3: ASSQTGGSEKLF

V: TRBV5-5
D: TRBD2
size: once
CDR3: ASSSRYSGGAFPYEQY

V: TRBV10-2
D: TRBD1
size: .
CDR3: ASRRDRANSPLH

V: TRBV18
D: TRBD1
size: .
CDR3: ASSPPGQGADTQY

V: TRBV28
D: TRBD1
size: .
CDR3: ASIQGTGISTDTQY

V: TRBV19
D: TRBD2
size: .
CDR3: ASSMRSAGGPADTQY

V: TRBV6-2/TRBV6-3
D: TRBD1
size: .
CDR3: ASSWDRGPVNTEAF

V: TRBV7-2
D: TRBD1
size: .
CDR3: ASSWDRVGYT

V: TRBV7-2
D: TRBD1
size: .
CDR3: ASSLSRQGAADTQY

V: TRBV18
D: TRBD1
size: .
CDR3: ASSPTGGNYEQY

V: TRBV5-1
D: TRBD1
size: once
CDR3: ASSLIRGLGANVLT

V: TRBV7-2
D: TRBD1
size: few
CDR3: ASNSPPTIRDRAKGYT

V: TRBV7-2
D: .
size: .
CDR3: ASSAGTTGANVLT

V: TRBV7-3
D: .
size: .
CDR3: ASSLTPRSEQY

V: TRBV3-1/TRBV3-2
D: .
size: few
CDR3: ASSQGGGSKDTQY

V: TRBV28
D: TRBD2
size: .
CDR3: ASYGGGRARYEQY

V: TRBV28
D: .
size: .
CDR3: ASSTTNPYEQY

V: TRBV4-3
D: TRBD2
size: .
CDR3: ASSQEWTSGSANTGELF

V: TRBV2
D: TRBD1
size: .
CDR3: ASNRQGIGETQY

V: TRBV7-9
D: .
size: .
CDR3: ASSLSSGTGELF

V: TRBV7-9
D: .
size: .
CDR3: ASSSSGPSTDTQY

V: TRBV5-1
D: TRBD1
size: .
CDR3: ASSLARGLDYGYT

V: TRBV5-5
D: .
size: .
CDR3: ASSLRGGPALNQPQH

V: TRBV5-1
D: TRBD2
size: .
CDR3: ASRLAGRNEQF

V: TRBV7-8
D: .
size: .
CDR3: ASSQTGQGLGEQY

V: TRBV29-1
D: .
size: .
CDR3: SVTENSGKQF

V: TRBV23-1
D: TRBD1
size: .
CDR3: ASSRDSSYEQY

V: TRBV30
D: TRBD2
size: .
CDR3: ACSGRVYEQY

V: TRBV28
D: .
size: .
CDR3: ASSSTQALSGNTIY

V: TRBV7-9
D: .
size: .
CDR3: ASSSTTGTGTARTQY

V: TRBV19
D: TRBD1
size: .
CDR3: ASSIVSDRGGNQPQH

V: TRBV2
D: .
size: .
CDR3: ASRSRLVITQY

V: TRBV19
D: .
size: .
CDR3: ASEIQGSYGNTIY

V: TRBV27
D: .
size: .
CDR3: ASSDRHSPGAMNTEAF

V: TRBV5-4
D: TRBD2
size: few
CDR3: ASSSGMVSSGTSTDTQY

V: TRBV3-1/TRBV3-2
D: .
size: .
CDR3: ASKASAYEQY

V: TRBV28
D: .
size: .
CDR3: ASSQAGSGANVLT

V: TRBV7-3
D: .
size: .
CDR3: ASSFAGPSSYNEQF

V: TRBV18
D: .
size: .
CDR3: ASSPPKQGGYT

V: TRBV28
D: TRBD1
size: once
CDR3: ASSAGDRDFNSPLH

V: TRBV5-4
D: TRBD2
size: few
CDR3: ASSPTSDSGELF